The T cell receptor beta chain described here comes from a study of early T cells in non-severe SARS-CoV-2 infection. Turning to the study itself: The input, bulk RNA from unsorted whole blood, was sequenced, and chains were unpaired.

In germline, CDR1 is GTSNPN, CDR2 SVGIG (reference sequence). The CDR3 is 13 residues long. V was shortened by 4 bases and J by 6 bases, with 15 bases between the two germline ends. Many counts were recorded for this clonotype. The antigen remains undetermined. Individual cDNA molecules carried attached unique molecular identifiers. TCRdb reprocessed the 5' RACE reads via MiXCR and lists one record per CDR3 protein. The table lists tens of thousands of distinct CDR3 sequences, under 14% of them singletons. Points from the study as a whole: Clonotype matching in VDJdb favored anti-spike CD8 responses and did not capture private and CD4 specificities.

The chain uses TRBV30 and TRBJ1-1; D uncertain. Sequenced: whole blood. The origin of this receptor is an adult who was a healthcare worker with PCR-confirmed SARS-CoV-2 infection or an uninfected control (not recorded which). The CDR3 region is CAWTKTRTSEAFF. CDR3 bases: TGTGCCTGGACCAAAACCCGGACGTCTGAAGCTTTCTTT.